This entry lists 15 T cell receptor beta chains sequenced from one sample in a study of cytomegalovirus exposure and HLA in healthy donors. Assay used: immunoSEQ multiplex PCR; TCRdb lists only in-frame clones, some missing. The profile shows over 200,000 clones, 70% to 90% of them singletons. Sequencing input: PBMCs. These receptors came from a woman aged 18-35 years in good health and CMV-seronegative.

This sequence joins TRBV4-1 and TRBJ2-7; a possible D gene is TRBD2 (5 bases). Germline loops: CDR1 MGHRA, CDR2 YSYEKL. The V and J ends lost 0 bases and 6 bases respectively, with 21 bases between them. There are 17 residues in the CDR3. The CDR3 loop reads CASSQDLDTHLSVEQYF. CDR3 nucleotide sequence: TGCGCCAGCAGCCAAGATCTCGACACCCACCTTAGCGTCGAGCAGTACTTC.

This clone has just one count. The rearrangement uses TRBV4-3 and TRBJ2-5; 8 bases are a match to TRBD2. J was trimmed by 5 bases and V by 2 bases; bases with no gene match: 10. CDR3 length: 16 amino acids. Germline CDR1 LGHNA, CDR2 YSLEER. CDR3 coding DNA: TGCGCCAGCAGCCAATCCGGAGGCGGCGGGGGGGAGACCCAGTACTTC. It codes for CASSQSGGGGGETQYF.

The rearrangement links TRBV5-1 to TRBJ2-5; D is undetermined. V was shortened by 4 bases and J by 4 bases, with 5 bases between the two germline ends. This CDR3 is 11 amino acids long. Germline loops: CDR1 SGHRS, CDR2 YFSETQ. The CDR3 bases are TGCGCCAGCAGCCGAGGAGAGACCCAGTACTTC. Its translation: CASSRGETQYF.

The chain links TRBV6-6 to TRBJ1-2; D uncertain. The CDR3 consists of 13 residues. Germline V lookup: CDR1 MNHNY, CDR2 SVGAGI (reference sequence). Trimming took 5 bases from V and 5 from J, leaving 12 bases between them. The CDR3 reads CASSPTETYGYTF. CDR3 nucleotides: TGTGCCAGCAGTCCCACAGAGACGTATGGCTACACCTTC.

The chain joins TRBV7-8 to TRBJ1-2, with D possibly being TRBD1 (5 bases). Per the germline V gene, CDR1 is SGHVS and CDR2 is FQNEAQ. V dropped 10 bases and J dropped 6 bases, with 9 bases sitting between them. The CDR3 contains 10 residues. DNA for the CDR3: TGTGCCACATGGGGCCATGGCTACACCTTC. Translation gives CATWGHGYTF.

The CDR3 DNA is TGTGCCAGCAGCCGGGCGGGAGTCTACGAGCAGTACTTC. Its translation: CASSRAGVYEQYF. This chain connects TRBV5-4 to TRBJ2-7; 7 bases fit TRBD2. The CDR3 loop spans 13 amino acids. V shed 4 bases, J shed 3 bases, and the junction held 4 bases outside the gene matches. Per germline, CDR1 SGHNT and CDR2 YYREEE (reference sequence).

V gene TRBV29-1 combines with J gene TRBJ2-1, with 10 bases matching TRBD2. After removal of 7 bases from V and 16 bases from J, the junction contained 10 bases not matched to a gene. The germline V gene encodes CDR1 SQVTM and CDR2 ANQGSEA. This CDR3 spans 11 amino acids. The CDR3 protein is CSAERLAGAFF. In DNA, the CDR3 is TGCAGCGCGGAGAGACTAGCGGGCGCATTCTTC.

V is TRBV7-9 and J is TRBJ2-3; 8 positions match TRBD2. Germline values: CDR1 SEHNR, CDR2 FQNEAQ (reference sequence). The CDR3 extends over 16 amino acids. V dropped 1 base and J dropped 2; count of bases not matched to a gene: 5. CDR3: CASSLEGGRSTDTQYF. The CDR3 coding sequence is TGTGCCAGCAGCTTAGAAGGCGGGAGGTCCACAGATACGCAGTATTTT.

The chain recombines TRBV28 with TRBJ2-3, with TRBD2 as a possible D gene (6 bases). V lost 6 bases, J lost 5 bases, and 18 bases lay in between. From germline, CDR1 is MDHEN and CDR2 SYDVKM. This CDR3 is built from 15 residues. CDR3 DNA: TGTGCCAGCAGGCTGGGGGGAGCGGCAAGAGATACGCAGTATTTT. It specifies CASRLGGAARDTQYF.

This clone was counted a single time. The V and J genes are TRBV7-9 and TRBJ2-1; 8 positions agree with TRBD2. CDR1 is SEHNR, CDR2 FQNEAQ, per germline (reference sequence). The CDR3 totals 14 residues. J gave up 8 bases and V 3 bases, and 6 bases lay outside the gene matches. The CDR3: CASSFGSGGDEQFF. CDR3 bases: TGTGCCAGCAGCTTTGGGAGCGGGGGCGATGAGCAGTTCTTC.

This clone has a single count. The CDR3 sequence: CATGTSTDTQYF. Here the CDR3 DNA reads TGTGCCACCGGGACTAGCACAGATACGCAGTATTTT. The chain employs TRBV28 and TRBJ2-3; perhaps TRBD2 as D (6 bases). This CDR3 is 12 amino acids long. Deletions cut 10 bases from V and 0 bases from J, with 8 bases between. Germline CDR1 is MDHEN and CDR2 is SYDVKM.

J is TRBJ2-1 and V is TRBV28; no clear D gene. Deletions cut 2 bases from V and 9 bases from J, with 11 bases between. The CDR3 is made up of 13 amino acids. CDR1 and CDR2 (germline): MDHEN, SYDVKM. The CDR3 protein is CASSLRVYGEQFF. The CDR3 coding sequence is TGTGCCAGCAGTTTACGGGTATATGGTGAGCAGTTCTTC.

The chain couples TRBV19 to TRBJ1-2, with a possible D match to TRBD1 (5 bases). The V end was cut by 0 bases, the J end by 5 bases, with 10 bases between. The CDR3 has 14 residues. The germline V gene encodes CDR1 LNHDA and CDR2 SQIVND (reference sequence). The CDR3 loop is CASSIESRGYGYTF. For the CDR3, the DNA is TGTGCCAGTAGTATAGAATCTCGGGGGTATGGCTACACCTTC.

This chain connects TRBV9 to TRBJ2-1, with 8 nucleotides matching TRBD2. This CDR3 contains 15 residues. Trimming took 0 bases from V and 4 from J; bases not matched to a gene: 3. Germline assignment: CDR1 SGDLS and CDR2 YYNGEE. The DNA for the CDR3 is TGTGCCAGCAGCGTAGTTAGCGGGAATTACAATGAGCAGTTCTTC. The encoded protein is CASSVVSGNYNEQFF.

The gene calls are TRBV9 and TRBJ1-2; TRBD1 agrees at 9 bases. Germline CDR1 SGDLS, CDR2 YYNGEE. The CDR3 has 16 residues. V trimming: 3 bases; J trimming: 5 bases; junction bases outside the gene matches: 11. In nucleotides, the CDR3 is TGTGCCAGCAGCGCTGGGGGACAGGGCGTGTTTTATGGCTACACCTTC. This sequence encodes CASSAGGQGVFYGYTF. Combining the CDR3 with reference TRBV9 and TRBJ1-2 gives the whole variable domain DSGVTQTPKHLITATGQRVTLRCSPRSGDLSVYWYQQSLDQGLQFLIQYYNGEERAKGNILERFSAQQFPDLHSELNLSSLELGDSALYFCASSAGGQGVFYGYTFGSGTRLTVV.